What follows are 28 T cell receptor beta chains derived from one specimen sequenced in a study of T cell clones after liver transplantation (dated by TCRdb to between 2018 and 2020). Library preparation used the immunoSEQ multiplex PCR assay. TCRdb re-hosts the immuneACCESS table, in-frame sequences only. Its copies lack some clones; in the studies checked, an unresolved V gene accounts for under half of them, and the cause for the rest is not known. Across this sample there are about 80,000 clones, with 82% seen only once. Of the sample, more than 0.45% is held by the ten largest clones. The material sequenced was CD4+ T cells from blood, taken 45 to 46 months after liver transplant. The receptors were gathered from a human patient who received a liver transplant. Post transplant, some T cells may arise from the graft donor.

Points on this clone: As the CDR3 is not closed by the conserved phenylalanine or tryptophan, this likely results from a read error. No DNA is shown, since the ends of the CDR3 on it are uncertain; the CDR3 is the one TCRdb lists. The chain employs TRBV21-1 and TRBJ1-1; the table's TRBD1 call for D was not verified on the DNA. TRBV21-1 is an annotated pseudogene. The CDR3 totals 14 residues, both ends included. CDR3 protein: CASNTSGENTEAFL.

This sequence joins TRBV11-2 and TRBJ1-6; 8 nucleotides line up with TRBD1. Germline V gene data show CDR1 as SGHAT and CDR2 as FQNNGV. CDR3 length equals 14 residues. Losses at the gene ends were 2 bases for V and 10 bases for J; bases not matched to a gene: 4. The CDR3 protein is CASSLQGARSPLHF. In nucleotides, the CDR3 is TGTGCCAGCAGCTTACAGGGGGCGAGGTCACCCCTCCACTTT.

J is TRBJ2-1 and V is TRBV4-3, with 8 bases lining up with TRBD2. In germline, CDR1 is LGHNA, CDR2 YSLEER. After removal of 0 bases from V and 2 bases from J, the junction contained 3 bases not matched to a gene. The CDR3 contains 16 residues. In DNA, the CDR3 is TGCGCCAGCAGCCAAGATCGGGGGGGAGCCTACAATGAGCAGTTCTTC. This codes for CASSQDRGGAYNEQFF.

This chain connects TRBV19 to TRBJ2-5; perhaps TRBD2 as D (6 bases). V shed 2 bases and J shed 0 bases, with 10 bases lying between them. The germline CDR1 and CDR2 sequences are LNHDA and SQIVND (reference sequence). The CDR3 spans 15 residues. CDR3 protein: CASSIQGLYQETQYF. The CDR3 coding sequence is TGTGCCAGTAGTATACAGGGACTGTACCAAGAGACCCAGTACTTC.

CDR3 nucleotide sequence: TGTGCCAGCAGCTTAGAAGGAATGAACACTGAAGCTTTCTTT. This gives the protein CASSLEGMNTEAFF. V gene TRBV7-2 combines with J gene TRBJ1-1; no definite D call. The CDR3 runs to 14 residues. V gave up 1 base and J gave up 0 bases, with 6 bases separating them. Looked up from germline, CDR1 is SGHTA and CDR2 is FQGNSA.

The chain joins TRBV2 to TRBJ2-1; the match to TRBD2 covers 9 bases. The CDR3 has 15 residues. CDR1 is SNHLY and CDR2 is FYNNEI in the germline V gene. V gave up 5 bases and J gave up 9 bases; unmatched junction bases: 11. The CDR3 DNA is TGTGCCAGCAGTCTTAGCGGGAGCCTAATAAGTGAGCAGTTCTTC. Protein: CASSLSGSLISEQFF.

V is TRBV18 and J is TRBJ1-1; D ambiguous. Germline V gene data show CDR1 as KGHSH and CDR2 as LQKENI. The CDR3 runs 14 residues. The V end was cut by 3 bases, the J end by 1 base, with 9 bases between. The CDR3 loop reads CASSPDISNTEAFF. As DNA, the CDR3 is TGTGCCAGCTCACCCGACATTTCGAACACTGAAGCTTTCTTT.

This clone was picked up a small number of times. The rearrangement uses TRBV6-1 and TRBJ2-7; unclear D gene. Germline V CDR1 and CDR2: MNHNS, SASEGT. Trimming removed 3 bases from V and 6 bases from J, with 15 bases in between. The CDR3 runs to 14 residues. The CDR3 DNA reads as TGTGCCAGCAGTGAGACCAGAGGATGGGGCGAGCAGTACTTC. This translates into CASSETRGWGEQYF.

The chain joins TRBV10-3 to TRBJ1-5; 9 nucleotides agree with TRBD1. After removal of 3 bases from V and 3 bases from J, the junction contained 12 bases not matched to a gene. Germline assignment: CDR1 ENHRY and CDR2 SYGVKD. This CDR3 has 18 residues. CDR3 sequence: CAISELGTGFGNNQPQHF. CDR3 DNA sequence: TGTGCCATCAGTGAACTCGGGACAGGGTTTGGGAACAATCAGCCCCAGCATTTT.

The chain has TRBV19 and TRBJ1-3, with TRBD1 identical over 8 bases. V shed 5 bases and J 0 bases; nucleotides not matched to a gene: 15. The CDR3 is made up of 19 amino acids. Germline-derived CDR1 and CDR2 are LNHDA and SQIVND (reference sequence). In DNA, the CDR3 is TGTGCCAGTAGTCCGTGGACAGGGCCCTTCTGGAGCTCTGGAAACACCATATATTTT. Translating gives CASSPWTGPFWSSGNTIYF.

The genes are TRBV7-9 and TRBJ1-4; possible D gene TRBD1, 5 bases. Looked up from germline, CDR1 is SEHNR and CDR2 is FQNEAQ (reference sequence). The CDR3 runs to 15 residues. V was clipped by 7 bases and J by 0 bases, with 12 bases between them. CDR3 sequence reads: CASTLRGTTNEKLFF. Written as DNA, the CDR3 is TGTGCCAGCACCCTGCGGGGGACAACTAATGAAAAACTGTTTTTT.

The chain combines TRBV21-1 with TRBJ1-5. TRBV21-1 is a pseudogene segment. The length of the CDR3 is 10 residues. The chain's CDR3 is CASRGQPQHF. CDR3 DNA sequence: TGTGCCAGCAGGGGTCAGCCCCAGCATTTT.

CDR3 residues: CASSLRSRTTGELFF. The DNA of the CDR3 is TGCGCCAGCAGCTTGCGTTCGCGAACCACCGGGGAGCTGTTTTTT. The rearrangement uses TRBV5-1 and TRBJ2-2; D not certain. With 1 base removed from V and 4 bases from J, the gap between germline ends came to 11 bases. CDR3 size: 15 residues. CDR1 is SGHRS, CDR2 YFSETQ, per germline.

V usage is TRBV27 and J usage is TRBJ1-5; a possible D gene is TRBD1 (6 bases). Looked up from germline, CDR1 is MNHEY and CDR2 is SMNVEV (reference sequence). V gave up 4 bases and J gave up 7 bases, with 11 bases separating them. This CDR3 spans 13 amino acids. The DNA of the CDR3 is TGTGCCAGCAGTTACAGGGTCTGGCAGCCCCAGCATTTT. Translated: CASSYRVWQPQHF.

This clone was seen once. The V call is TRBV19, the J call TRBJ1-5; the D is unclear. The CDR3 totals 14 residues. Trimming took 5 bases from V and 3 from J, leaving 11 bases between them. The V gene's germline CDR1 is LNHDA and CDR2 SQIVND (reference sequence). The CDR3 region has the DNA TGTGCCAGTAGTCAATACAGCAACAATCAGCCCCAGCATTTT. Translated, it gives CASSQYSNNQPQHF.

This rearrangement joins TRBV6-5 to TRBJ1-2; TRBD1 is a possible D gene (6 bases). The germline V gene has CDR1 MNHEY and CDR2 SVGAGI. V lost 4 bases, J lost 5 bases, and 17 bases lay in between. The CDR3 is made up of 15 amino acids. CDR3 nucleotide sequence: TGTGCCAGCAGTTCCACGGCCGGGACAACGTATGGCTACACCTTC. It translates to CASSSTAGTTYGYTF.

The rearrangement joins TRBV19 to TRBJ1-5; D gene uncertain. Germline V gives CDR1 LNHDA, CDR2 SQIVND (reference sequence). V was shortened by 3 bases and J by 2 bases, with 14 bases between the two germline ends. The CDR3 is 16 amino acids. The CDR3 protein is CASSISGRGGNQPQHF. The CDR3 DNA reads TGTGCCAGTAGTATTTCGGGTCGGGGAGGCAATCAGCCCCAGCATTTT.

The chain joins TRBV27 to TRBJ2-1; 7 bases are shared with TRBD2. Germline V gene data show CDR1 as MNHEY and CDR2 as SMNVEV (reference sequence). Trimming at V came to 1 base and at J to 5 bases, leaving 8 bases not matched to a gene. CDR3 length: 16 residues. As DNA, the CDR3 is TGTGCCAGCAGTTTATATAGTGGGAGCGGGGACAATGAGCAGTTCTTC. This translates into CASSLYSGSGDNEQFF.

The chain combines TRBV5-1 with TRBJ2-4; TRBD1 matches 7 bases. This CDR3 contains 13 residues. The germline V gene encodes CDR1 SGHRS and CDR2 YFSETQ. Losses at the gene ends were 0 bases for V and 8 bases for J; bases not matched to a gene: 2. CDR3 loop: CASSLGQGDIQYF. CDR3 bases: TGCGCCAGCAGCTTGGGCCAGGGGGACATTCAGTACTTC. The full variable domain, in which reference TRBV5-1 and TRBJ2-4 provide the parts outside the CDR3, is KAGVTQTPRYLIKTRGQQVTLSCSPISGHRSVSWYQQTPGQGLQFLFEYFSETQRNKGNFPGRFSGRQFSNSRSEMNVSTLELGDSALYLCASSLGQGDIQYFGAGTRLSVL.

This clone appeared a single time. The J gene is TRBJ1-2, the V gene TRBV10-3, with a weak D call TRBD1 (5 bases). The V and J ends lost 4 bases and 2 bases respectively, with 14 bases between them. CDR3 length equals 15 residues. Germline CDR1 reads ENHRY; CDR2 reads SYGVKD. CDR3 amino acids: CAISVFVGPNYGYTF. The DNA for the CDR3 is TGTGCCATCAGTGTCTTCGTGGGACCAAACTATGGCTACACCTTC.

V and J are TRBV7-4 and TRBJ2-1; D not resolved. Between the trimmed V and J ends, which lost 2 bases and 4 bases, there was a span of 12 bases. There are 15 residues in the CDR3. CDR1 is SGHVT and CDR2 is SQSDAQ in the germline V gene. This CDR3 reads CASSLRDLLYNEQFF. In DNA form, the CDR3 reads TGTGCCAGCAGCTTAAGAGACTTACTATACAATGAGCAGTTCTTC.

The chain recombines TRBV11-2 with TRBJ2-6; D is uncertain. Germline CDR1 SGHAT, CDR2 FQNNGV. This CDR3 has 17 amino acids. V lost 2 bases, J lost 0 bases, and 11 bases lay in between. The CDR3 loop reads CASSLHGPTSGANVLTF. The DNA for the CDR3 is TGTGCCAGCAGCTTACACGGCCCGACCTCTGGGGCCAACGTCCTGACTTTC.

The chain links TRBV6-5 to TRBJ1-1; D is perhaps TRBD1 (5 bases). V lost 2 bases, J lost 5 bases, and 15 bases lay in between. CDR3 length: 15 residues. CDR1 and CDR2 from the germline V gene are MNHEY and SVGAGI. This CDR3 is CASSYLHLGGTEAFF. The CDR3 DNA reads as TGTGCCAGCAGTTACCTACATCTCGGGGGGACTGAAGCTTTCTTT.

J is TRBJ2-1 and V is TRBV11-3; D unclear. The CDR3 loop spans 13 amino acids. Germline V gene sequence: CDR1 SGHNT, CDR2 YENEEA. V was pared by 0 bases and J by 7 bases, with 7 bases between. The CDR3 protein is CASSLEPENEQFF. The CDR3 DNA is TGTGCCAGCAGCTTAGAACCGGAAAATGAGCAGTTCTTC.

The rearrangement uses TRBV7-3 and TRBJ2-3; D is perhaps TRBD1 or TRBD2 (5 bases each). Germline CDR1 is SGHTA and CDR2 is FQGTGA. The CDR3 totals 16 residues. V gave up 0 bases and J gave up 2 bases, with 12 bases separating them. The CDR3 region is CASSLTPGPPTDTQYF. The CDR3 nucleotides are TGTGCCAGCAGCTTAACGCCGGGGCCGCCCACAGATACGCAGTATTTT.

In its sample, this clone was seen many times. This chain joins TRBV28 and TRBJ1-2; possibly TRBD1 for D (6 bases). The CDR3 loop spans 13 amino acids. The V gene's germline CDR1 is MDHEN and CDR2 SYDVKM. V was clipped by 6 bases and J by 8 bases, with 16 bases between them. CDR3 sequence: CASRVGRGGGYTF. Here the CDR3 DNA reads TGTGCCAGCAGGGTTGGTAGGGGGGGAGGCTACACCTTC.

This clone was observed a handful of times. The chain couples TRBV7-2 to TRBJ1-5; the D is unclear. V gave up 5 bases and J gave up 7 bases, with 9 bases separating them. CDR1 is SGHTA and CDR2 is FQGNSA in the germline V gene. There are 12 residues in the CDR3. CDR3 sequence (DNA): TGTGCCAGCAGCCCCGGAGGGCAGCCCCAGCATTTT. Translated: CASSPGGQPQHF. The full variable domain, completed using reference TRBV7-2 and TRBJ1-5, is GAGVSQSPSNKVTEKGKDVELRCDPISGHTALYWYRQSLGQGLEFLIYFQGNSAPDKSGLPSDRFSAERTGGSVSTLTIQRTQQEDSAVYLCASSPGGQPQHFGDGTRLSIL.

This chain links TRBV18 with TRBJ1-2, with 7 nucleotides matching TRBD1. V gave up 0 bases and J gave up 8 bases; unmatched junction bases: 12. Germline V gene lookup returns CDR1 KGHSH and CDR2 LQKENI. This CDR3 has 16 amino acids. The CDR3 coding sequence is TGTGCCAGCTCACCACCCCTACAGGGGTCCTTTGGAGGCTACACCTTC. Translating it yields CASSPPLQGSFGGYTF.